This T cell receptor beta chain is from a study of CD8 T cells in ankylosing spondylitis. CDR1 and CDR2 (germline): SGHAT, FQNNGV. The V gene lost 4 bases and the J gene lost 1 base, with 13 bases spanning the gap. The length of the CDR3 is 15 residues. It was by quantitative 5'-RACE with molecular barcodes that TCR beta libraries were made. TCRdb redid the calling of the 5' RACE reads with MiXCR, one entry per CDR3 protein. Of under 250,000 distinct CDR3 sequences detected, around 8% appear once; the ten largest clones hold 4.8%. Study-wide findings and caveats: Peripheral blood held disease-linked clones only at relatively low frequency, and these were CD8+. Disease-linked clones reportedly showed significant enrichment in matched ankylosing spondylitis synovial fluid.

This clonotype was seen more than once but under ten times. Antigen specificity is unknown. This receptor was obtained from a female donor with ankylosing spondylitis or in good health (not recorded which). Input material: blood, either unsorted or a sorted T cell fraction (not recorded which). The V and J genes are TRBV11-2 and TRBJ2-5; D might be TRBD1 (5 bases). CDR3 region: CASSSRGTAQETQYF. The CDR3 nucleotides are TGTGCCAGCAGCTCAAGGGGTACAGCCCAAGAGACCCAGTACTTC.